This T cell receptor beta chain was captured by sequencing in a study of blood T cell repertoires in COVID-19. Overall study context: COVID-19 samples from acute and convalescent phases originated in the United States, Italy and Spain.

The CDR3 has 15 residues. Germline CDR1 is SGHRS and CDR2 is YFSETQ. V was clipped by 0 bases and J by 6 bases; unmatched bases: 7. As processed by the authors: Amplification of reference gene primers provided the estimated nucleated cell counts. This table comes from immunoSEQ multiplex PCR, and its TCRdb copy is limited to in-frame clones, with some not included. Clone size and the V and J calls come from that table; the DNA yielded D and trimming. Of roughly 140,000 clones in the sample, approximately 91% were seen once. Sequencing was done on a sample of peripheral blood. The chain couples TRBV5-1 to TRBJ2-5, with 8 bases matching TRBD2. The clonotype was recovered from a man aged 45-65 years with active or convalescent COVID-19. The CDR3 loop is CASSLAGGVTKTQYF. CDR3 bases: TGCGCCAGCAGCTTGGCCGGGGGGGTCACTAAGACCCAGTACTTC.